Following are 10 T cell receptor beta chains from one sample sequenced in a study of T cell responses to AZD1222 COVID-19 vaccine (TCRdb year 2021). The protocol used for the library was the immunoSEQ multiplex PCR assay. TCRdb carries this immuneACCESS record with in-frame sequences only. Its versions omit some clonotypes, under half of them owing to an unresolved V gene in the studies checked, with the rest unexplained. This sample is represented by over 150,000 clones; around 94% of them were singletons. Together, the top ten hold 1.6% of the sample. The time point label for this specimen denotes: about 28 days (+/-7) after the second vaccine dose. Sequenced here: peripheral blood, sampled 28 days after the second AZD1222 dose. The receptors shown here come from an adult who received the AZD1222 COVID-19 vaccine.

The V call is TRBV24-1, the J call TRBJ1-5; 7 bases fit TRBD1. V was pared by 2 bases and J by 6 bases, with 12 bases of the junction left unmatched. CDR3 size: 17 residues. CDR1 KGHDR and CDR2 SFDVKD come from the germline V gene. CDR3 in amino acids: CATSDSPQTGPFQPQHF. The CDR3 region has the DNA TGTGCCACCAGTGATTCTCCTCAGACAGGGCCCTTTCAGCCCCAGCATTTT.

The chain combines TRBV28 with TRBJ1-2, with D unclear. CDR1 is MDHEN, CDR2 SYDVKM, per germline. The CDR3 loop spans 14 amino acids. V lost 7 bases and J lost 4, with 16 bases in between. The CDR3 DNA reads TGTGCCAGCAATATCGGGAAACGGGCCTATGGCTACACCTTC. Translated, it gives CASNIGKRAYGYTF.

The chain carries TRBV7-9 and TRBJ2-2; 10 positions agree with TRBD1. V dropped 2 bases and J dropped 6; count of bases not matched to a gene: 12. Germline values: CDR1 SEHNR, CDR2 FQNEAQ (reference sequence). The CDR3 sequence is 18 residues long. CDR3 nucleotides: TGTGCCAGCAGCTTACCCGAAACCGGGACAGGGGATGCCGGGGAGCTGTTTTTT. This encodes CASSLPETGTGDAGELFF. The whole variable domain, filled in from reference TRBV7-9 and TRBJ2-2, reads DTGVSQNPRHKITKRGQNVTFRCDPISEHNRLYWYRQTLGQGPEFLTYFQNEAQLEKSRLLSDRFSAERPKGSFSTLEIQRTEQGDSAMYLCASSLPETGTGDAGELFFGEGSRLTVL.

The rearrangement joins TRBV18 to TRBJ1-5; D is ambiguous. CDR3 length: 15 amino acids. Deletions cut 2 bases from V and 5 bases from J, with 13 bases between. Germline V lookup: CDR1 KGHSH, CDR2 LQKENI. This chain's CDR3 is CASSPYFRADQPQHF. CDR3 DNA: TGTGCCAGCTCACCATATTTCCGGGCCGATCAGCCCCAGCATTTT.

As to this clone: At one of its ends the junction is not consistent with the germline gene, which may arise from a read error. The chain has TRBV18 and TRBJ1-1; D remains unclear. The CDR3 runs 14 residues. In germline, CDR1 is KGHSH, CDR2 LQKENI. The CDR3: CASSTARTNAEAFF. In DNA form, the CDR3 reads TGTGCCAGCTCTACCGCCAGGACGAACGCTGAAGCTTTCTTT.

The chain carries TRBV9 and TRBJ1-1; D not resolved. This CDR3 has 13 residues. From germline, CDR1 is SGDLS and CDR2 YYNGEE. The V end was cut by 4 bases, the J end by 0 bases, with 7 bases between. The CDR3 DNA follows: TGTGCCAGCAGCCTCAGGATGAACACTGAAGCTTTCTTT. Protein sequence: CASSLRMNTEAFF.

CDR3 sequence: CASSPGGTEAFF. The CDR3 bases are TGCGCCAGCAGCCCGGGAGGGACTGAAGCTTTCTTT. This rearrangement joins TRBV5-1 to TRBJ1-1; unclear D gene. V was shortened by 4 bases and J by 5 bases, with 9 bases between the two germline ends. Germline lookup yields CDR1 SGHRS and CDR2 YFSETQ. The CDR3 is 12 amino acids.

The chain employs TRBV5-1 and TRBJ2-7; D might be TRBD1 (5 bases). The germline V gene encodes CDR1 SGHRS and CDR2 YFSETQ. The CDR3 covers 14 residues. V lost 4 bases and J 3 bases, leaving 14 bases between the germline ends. CDR3 sequence (DNA): TGCGCCAGCAGCGGCTACCCCCAGGGCTACGAGCAGTACTTC. Amino acid sequence: CASSGYPQGYEQYF.

This rearrangement joins TRBV7-9 to TRBJ1-2; no firm D call. V was shortened by 5 bases and J by 4 bases, with 14 bases between the two germline ends. The germline gives CDR1 SEHNR, CDR2 FQNEAQ (reference sequence). CDR3 length equals 14 residues. Here the CDR3 reads CASSRNGITYGYTF. CDR3 DNA sequence: TGTGCCAGCAGCCGAAACGGCATAACCTATGGCTACACCTTC.

The chain links TRBV6-1 to TRBJ1-5; D not certain. CDR3 size: 16 residues. Trimming cost V 2 bases and J 5 bases, with 16 bases left between them. CDR1 and CDR2 from the germline V gene are MNHNS and SASEGT. The CDR3 DNA reads TGTGCCAGCAGTGAATCCCTGTTCTCGGTCTATCAGCCCCAGCATTTT. It is translated as CASSESLFSVYQPQHF.